This T cell receptor beta chain was found in a study of molecular identifiers for immune sequencing clone quantification. Study in general: In replicates, RNA from about 20,000 or 100,000 naive CD8 cells was split five ways, four sequenced. Study-level findings and limits: Effector cells kept over 99% of their molecules in clones above 20 RNA copies, while naive cells kept under 1% there. Molecules of identical TCR sharing a barcode could underestimate highly expanded clone sizes.

TCRdb re-derived calls from the PCR reads in MiXCR, one entry per CDR3 protein. The profile covers a few hundred thousand distinct CDR3 sequences, with over 20% appearing a single time and 0.65% to 0.75% taken by the ten largest. The germline V gene encodes CDR1 KGHDR and CDR2 SFDVKD. V lost 3 bases and J 3 bases, leaving 2 bases between the germline ends. The CDR3 has 11 amino acids. This clonotype was observed a handful of times. Its matching antigen is unknown. Material for sequencing was naive CD8+ T cells from blood, with Jurkat cell RNA spiked in. Documented subset: FACS-sorted CD8+CD4-CCR7+CD45RA+ naive T cells. The receptor comes from a human donor in good health. Some libraries in this study had Jurkat cell RNA spiked in. J is TRBJ2-7 and V is TRBV24-1; no firm D call. This chain's CDR3 is CATSDLYEQYF. The CDR3 nucleotides are TGTGCCACCAGTGATCTCTACGAGCAGTACTTC.